This T cell receptor beta chain comes out of a study of CD8 T cells in ankylosing spondylitis (dated by TCRdb to about 2017). About the full investigation: To find TCR variants linked to disease, the study profiled T cell receptor beta repertoires in ankylosing spondylitis patients and healthy donors. The full study cohort was made up of 25 to 30 ankylosing spondylitis patients and 108 healthy donors. Peripheral blood samples were taken, and synovial fluid was additionally collected from ankylosing spondylitis patients. On the study overall, not on this receptor specifically: The disease-linked clones were reported to be significantly enriched in matched synovial fluid samples from ankylosing spondylitis patients. In peripheral blood, the disease-linked clones were found at relatively low frequencies and had a CD8+ phenotype. Blood from ankylosing spondylitis patients appeared to be characterized by a TCR beta motif made up of fewer than ten highly homologous amino acid variants. Some TCR beta motif variants had previously been reported in synovial fluid and blood of reactive arthritis patients, which suggested common disease-initiation mechanisms.

From the cysteine through the phenylalanine, the CDR3 covers 16 amino acids. The retained sequence is limited to the CDR3, 48 bases, with the frame set at the first base. For this chain, trimming is 2 bases at the V end and 1 base at the J end, and the number of junction bases without a gene match is 2. This clonotype was seen a few times. Its target antigen remains unknown. The sample holds no much larger clone one base away, and base qualities are not on file. This sample was sequenced with an Illumina HiSeq 2500. TCR beta libraries were prepared by quantitative 5'-RACE with molecular barcodes. The authors' pipeline ran thus. A new computational method based on a probabilistic model of VDJ rearrangement was used to identify disease-linked TCR variants. TCRdb reanalyzed the raw reads on its own, using fastp at Q25 for trimming and MiXCR for clone calling, and kept in-frame beta chains. Each entry is one CDR3 protein sequence, shown with its most common DNA and genes. These V and J calls derive from TCRdb rather than the authors' analysis. Within this sample are approximately 140,000 distinct CDR3 sequences, with around 9% of them counted one time only. Jointly, the top ten make up roughly 3.3% of the sample.

The sequencing sample was made of blood, either unsorted or a sorted T cell fraction (not recorded which). The receptor comes from a male donor with ankylosing spondylitis or in good health (not recorded which). The rearranged segments are TRBV12-3 or TRBV12-4 and TRBJ2-1, and TRBD2 matches 10 of the central bases. The nucleotide sequence is given as TGTGCCAGCAGTTTACTGACTAGCGGGTCCTACAATGAGCAGTTCTTC. Its coded protein is CASSLLTSGSYNEQFF.